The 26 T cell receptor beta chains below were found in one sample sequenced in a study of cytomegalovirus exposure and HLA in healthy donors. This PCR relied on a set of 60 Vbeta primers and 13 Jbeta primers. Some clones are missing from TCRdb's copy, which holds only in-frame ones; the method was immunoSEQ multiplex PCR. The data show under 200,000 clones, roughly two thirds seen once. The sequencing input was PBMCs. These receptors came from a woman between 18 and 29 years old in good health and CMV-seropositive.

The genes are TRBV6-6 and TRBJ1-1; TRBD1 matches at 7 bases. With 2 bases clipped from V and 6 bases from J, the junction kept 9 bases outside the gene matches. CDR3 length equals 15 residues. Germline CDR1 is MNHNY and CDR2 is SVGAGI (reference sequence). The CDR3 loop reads CASSYPWTGGAEAFF. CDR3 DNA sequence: TGTGCCAGCAGTTACCCGTGGACAGGAGGCGCTGAAGCTTTCTTT.

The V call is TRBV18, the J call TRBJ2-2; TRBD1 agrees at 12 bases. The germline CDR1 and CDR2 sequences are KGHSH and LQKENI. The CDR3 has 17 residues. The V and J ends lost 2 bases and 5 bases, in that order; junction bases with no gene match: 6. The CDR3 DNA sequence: TGTGCCAGCTCACCATATTCGGGACAGGGGGCGACCGGGGAGCTGTTTTTT. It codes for CASSPYSGQGATGELFF.

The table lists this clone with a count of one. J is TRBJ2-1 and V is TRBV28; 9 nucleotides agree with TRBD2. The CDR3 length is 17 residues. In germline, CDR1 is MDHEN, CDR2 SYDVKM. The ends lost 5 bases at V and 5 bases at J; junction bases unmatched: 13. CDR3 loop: CASSNVFPASGDNEQFF. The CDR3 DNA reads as TGTGCCAGCAGTAACGTTTTCCCGGCTAGCGGGGACAATGAGCAGTTCTTC.

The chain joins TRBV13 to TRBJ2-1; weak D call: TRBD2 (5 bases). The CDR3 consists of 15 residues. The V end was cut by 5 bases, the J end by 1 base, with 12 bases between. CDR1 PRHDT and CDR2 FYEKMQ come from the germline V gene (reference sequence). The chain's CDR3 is CASSPQLVSYNEQFF. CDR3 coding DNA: TGTGCCAGCAGCCCACAACTAGTTTCCTACAATGAGCAGTTCTTC.

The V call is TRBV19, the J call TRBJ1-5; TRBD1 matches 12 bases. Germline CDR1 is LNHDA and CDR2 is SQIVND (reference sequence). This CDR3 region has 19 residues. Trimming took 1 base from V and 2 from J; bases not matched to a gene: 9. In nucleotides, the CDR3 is TGTGCCAGTAGTATAGGTCCCGGGACAGGGGGCAGGGGCAATCAGCCCCAGCATTTT. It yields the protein CASSIGPGTGGRGNQPQHF.

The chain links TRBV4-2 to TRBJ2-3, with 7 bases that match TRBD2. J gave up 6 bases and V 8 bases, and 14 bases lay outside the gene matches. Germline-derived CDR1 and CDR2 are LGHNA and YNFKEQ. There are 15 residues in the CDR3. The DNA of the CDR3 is TGTGCCAGCCGGGGCGGGACTACAAATCGGGATACGCAGTATTTT. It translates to CASRGGTTNRDTQYF.

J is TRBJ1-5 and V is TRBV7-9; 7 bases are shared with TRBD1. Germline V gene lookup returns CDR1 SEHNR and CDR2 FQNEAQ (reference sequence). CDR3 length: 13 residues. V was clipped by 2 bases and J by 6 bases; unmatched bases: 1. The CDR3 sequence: CASSLTGVQPQHF. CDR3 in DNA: TGTGCCAGCAGCTTAACAGGGGTTCAGCCCCAGCATTTT.

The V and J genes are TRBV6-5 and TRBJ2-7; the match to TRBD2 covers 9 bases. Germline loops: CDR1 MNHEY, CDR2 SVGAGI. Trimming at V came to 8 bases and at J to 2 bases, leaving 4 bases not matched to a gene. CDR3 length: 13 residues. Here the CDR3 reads CASGSGGTYEQYF. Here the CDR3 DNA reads TGTGCCAGCGGGAGCGGGGGGACCTACGAGCAGTACTTC.

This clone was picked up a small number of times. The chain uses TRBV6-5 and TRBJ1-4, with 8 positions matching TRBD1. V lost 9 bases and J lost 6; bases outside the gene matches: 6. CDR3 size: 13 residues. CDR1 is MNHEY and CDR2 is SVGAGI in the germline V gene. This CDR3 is CASSGGAYEKLFF. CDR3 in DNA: TGTGCCAGTTCAGGGGGCGCATATGAAAAACTGTTTTTT.

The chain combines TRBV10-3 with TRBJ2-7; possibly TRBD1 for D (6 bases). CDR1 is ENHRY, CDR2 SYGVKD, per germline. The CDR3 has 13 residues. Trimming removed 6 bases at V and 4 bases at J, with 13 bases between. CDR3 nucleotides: TGTGCCATCAGACAGGGACACCTTTACGAGCAGTACTTC. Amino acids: CAIRQGHLYEQYF.

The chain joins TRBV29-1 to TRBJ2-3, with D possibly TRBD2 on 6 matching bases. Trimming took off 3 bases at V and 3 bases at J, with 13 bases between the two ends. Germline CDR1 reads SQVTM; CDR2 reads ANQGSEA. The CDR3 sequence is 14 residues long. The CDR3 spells CSVDGTQLTDTQYF. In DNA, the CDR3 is TGCAGCGTTGATGGGACTCAACTAACAGATACGCAGTATTTT.

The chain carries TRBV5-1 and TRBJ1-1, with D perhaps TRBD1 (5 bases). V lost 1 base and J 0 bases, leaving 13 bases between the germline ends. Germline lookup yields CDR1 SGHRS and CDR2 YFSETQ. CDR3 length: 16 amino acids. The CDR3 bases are TGCGCCAGCAGCTTGAGCCAGGGAAGTTTGAACACTGAAGCTTTCTTT. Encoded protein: CASSLSQGSLNTEAFF.

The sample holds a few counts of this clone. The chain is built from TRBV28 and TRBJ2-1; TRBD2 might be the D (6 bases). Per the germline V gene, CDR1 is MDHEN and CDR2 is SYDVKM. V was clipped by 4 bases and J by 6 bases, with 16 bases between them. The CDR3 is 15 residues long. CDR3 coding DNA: TGTGCCAGCAGTTCTACCGGGACTTTCGGCAATGAGCAGTTCTTC. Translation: CASSSTGTFGNEQFF.

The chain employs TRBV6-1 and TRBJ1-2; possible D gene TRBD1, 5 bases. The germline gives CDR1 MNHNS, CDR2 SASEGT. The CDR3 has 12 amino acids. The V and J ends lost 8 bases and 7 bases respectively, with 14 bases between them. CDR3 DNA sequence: TGTGCCAGCCAGATCGGGGGAAGTGGCTACACCTTC. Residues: CASQIGGSGYTF.

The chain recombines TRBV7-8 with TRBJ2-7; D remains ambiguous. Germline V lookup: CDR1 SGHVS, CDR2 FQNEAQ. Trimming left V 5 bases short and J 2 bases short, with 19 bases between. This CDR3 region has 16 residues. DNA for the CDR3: TGTGCCAGCAGCGCATCGGGTCTCCTCATAACCTACGAGCAGTACTTC. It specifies CASSASGLLITYEQYF.

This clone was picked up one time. In DNA form, the CDR3 reads TGTGCCAGCAACTCGGGGGGGGGTAGTGAAGCTTTCTTT. As protein: CASNSGGGSEAFF. This chain connects TRBV25-1 to TRBJ1-1; a weak D match, TRBD1 (5 bases). V shed 7 bases and J shed 7 bases, with 16 bases lying between them. The CDR3 is made up of 13 amino acids. Germline V gene data show CDR1 as MGHDK and CDR2 as SYGVNS.

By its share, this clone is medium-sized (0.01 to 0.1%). This CDR3 is CASSQDGGGSQETQYF. The CDR3 DNA is TGCGCCAGCAGCCAAGATGGAGGCGGGAGCCAAGAGACCCAGTACTTC. This sequence joins TRBV4-1 and TRBJ2-5; 7 bases map to TRBD2. The CDR3 covers 16 residues. V gave up 0 bases and J gave up 1 base; unmatched junction bases: 5. Germline CDR1 MGHRA, CDR2 YSYEKL.

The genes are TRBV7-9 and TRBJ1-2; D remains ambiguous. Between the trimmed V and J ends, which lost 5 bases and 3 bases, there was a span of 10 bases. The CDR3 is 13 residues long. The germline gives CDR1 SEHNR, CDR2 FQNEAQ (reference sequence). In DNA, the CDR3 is TGTGCCAGCAGCACAATATCGCACTATGGCTACACCTTC. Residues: CASSTISHYGYTF.

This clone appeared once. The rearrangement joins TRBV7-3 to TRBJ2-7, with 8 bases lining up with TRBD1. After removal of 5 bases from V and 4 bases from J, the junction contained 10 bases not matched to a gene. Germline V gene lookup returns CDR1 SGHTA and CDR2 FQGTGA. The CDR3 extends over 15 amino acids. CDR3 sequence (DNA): TGTGCCAGCAGCATGCAGGGGGCCCCTGTGTACGAGCAGTACTTC. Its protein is CASSMQGAPVYEQYF. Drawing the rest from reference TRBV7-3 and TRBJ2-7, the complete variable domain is GAGVSQTPSNKVTEKGKYVELRCDPISGHTALYWYRQSLGQGPEFLIYFQGTGAADDSGLPNDRFFAVRPEGSVSTLKIQRTERGDSAVYLCASSMQGAPVYEQYFGPGTRLTVT.

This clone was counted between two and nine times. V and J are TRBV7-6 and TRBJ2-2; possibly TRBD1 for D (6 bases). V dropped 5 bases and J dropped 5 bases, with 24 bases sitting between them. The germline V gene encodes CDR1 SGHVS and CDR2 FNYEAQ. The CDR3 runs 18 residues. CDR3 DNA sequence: TGTGCCAGCAGCCCATACGGGTTGGGGGCCGACATTACCGGGGAGCTGTTTTTT. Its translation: CASSPYGLGADITGELFF.

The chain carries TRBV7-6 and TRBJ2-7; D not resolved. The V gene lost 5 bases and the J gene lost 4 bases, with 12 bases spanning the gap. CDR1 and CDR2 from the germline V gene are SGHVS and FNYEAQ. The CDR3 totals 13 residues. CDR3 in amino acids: CASSLQETYEQYF. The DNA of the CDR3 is TGTGCCAGCAGCCTTCAGGAAACTTACGAGCAGTACTTC. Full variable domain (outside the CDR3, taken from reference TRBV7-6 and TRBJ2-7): GAGVSQSPRYKVTKRGQDVALRCDPISGHVSLYWYRQALGQGPEFLTYFNYEAQQDKSGLPNDRFSAERPEGSISTLTIQRTEQRDSAMYRCASSLQETYEQYFGPGTRLTVT.

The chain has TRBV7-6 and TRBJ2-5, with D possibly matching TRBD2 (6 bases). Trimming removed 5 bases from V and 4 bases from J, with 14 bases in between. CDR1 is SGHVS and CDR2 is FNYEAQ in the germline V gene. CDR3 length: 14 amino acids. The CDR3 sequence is CASSRSGEVETQYF. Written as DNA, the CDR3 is TGTGCCAGCAGCCGTAGCGGTGAAGTAGAGACCCAGTACTTC.

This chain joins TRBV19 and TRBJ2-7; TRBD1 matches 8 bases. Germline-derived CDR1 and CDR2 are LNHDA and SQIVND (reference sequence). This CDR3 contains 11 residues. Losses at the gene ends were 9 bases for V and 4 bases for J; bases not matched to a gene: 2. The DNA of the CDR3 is TGTGCCAGCCGACAGGGGTACGAGCAGTACTTC. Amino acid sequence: CASRQGYEQYF.

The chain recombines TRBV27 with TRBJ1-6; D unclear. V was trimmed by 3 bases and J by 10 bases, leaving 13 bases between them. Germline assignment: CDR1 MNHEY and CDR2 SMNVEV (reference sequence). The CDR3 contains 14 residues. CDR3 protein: CASSFGGKFSPLHF. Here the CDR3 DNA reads TGTGCCAGCAGTTTTGGAGGGAAGTTCTCACCCCTCCACTTT.

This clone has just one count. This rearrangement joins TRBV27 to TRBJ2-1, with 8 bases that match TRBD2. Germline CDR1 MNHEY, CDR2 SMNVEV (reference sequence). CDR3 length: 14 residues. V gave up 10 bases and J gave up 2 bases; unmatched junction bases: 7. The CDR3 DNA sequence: TGTGCCACCTCGGACGGGGGGGCCTACAATGAGCAGTTCTTC. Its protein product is CATSDGGAYNEQFF.

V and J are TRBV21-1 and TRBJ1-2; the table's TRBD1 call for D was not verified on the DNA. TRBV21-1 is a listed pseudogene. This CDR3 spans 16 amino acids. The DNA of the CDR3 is TGTGCCAGCAGCAGATGGGGACAGAATAGAGACTATGGCTACACCTTC. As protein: CASSRWGQNRDYGYTF.